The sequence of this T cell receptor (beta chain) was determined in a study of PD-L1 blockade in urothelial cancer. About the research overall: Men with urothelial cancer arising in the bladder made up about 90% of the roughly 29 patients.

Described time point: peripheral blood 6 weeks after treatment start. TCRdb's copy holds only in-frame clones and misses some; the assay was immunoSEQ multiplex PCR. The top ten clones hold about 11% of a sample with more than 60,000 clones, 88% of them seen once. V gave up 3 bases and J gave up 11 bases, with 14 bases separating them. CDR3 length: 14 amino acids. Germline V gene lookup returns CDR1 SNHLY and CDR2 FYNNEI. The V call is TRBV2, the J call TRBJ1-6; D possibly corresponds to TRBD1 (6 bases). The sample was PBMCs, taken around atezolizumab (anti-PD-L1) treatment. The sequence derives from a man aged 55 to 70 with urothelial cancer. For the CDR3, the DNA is TGTGCCAGCAGTGATTGGGGGCGAGTCGCACCCCTCCACTTT. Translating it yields CASSDWGRVAPLHF.